This TCR beta chain was recovered during a study of T-cell reconstitution after alpha-beta-depleted transplantation in children. Study-wide points: It was reported that alpha-beta T cells came from several hundred expanded graft clones (about two months after transplant). T-cell counts and diversity at one year following transplant were attributed mainly to newly produced T cells. Some patients showed high day-60 TCRbeta diversity, which derived from surviving recipient T cells and thymic progenitors.

The table lists this clonotype with a few counts. Its antigen is not identified. Germline-derived CDR1 and CDR2 are SGHVS and FQNEAQ. The CDR3 extends over 16 amino acids. V was shortened by 7 bases and J by 2 bases, with 18 bases between the two germline ends. Unique molecular identifiers were used to barcode this TCRbeta library. TCRdb recomputed calls from the PCR reads with MiXCR, one row per CDR3 protein. The repertoire holds about 260,000 distinct CDR3 sequences, with roughly 8.2% as singletons. J is TRBJ2-4 and V is TRBV7-8; tentatively, D is TRBD1 (5 bases). The source was PBMCs, mostly from graft donor cells, collected 180 days after TCRalphabeta/CD19-depleted stem cell transplant. The sequence was obtained from a male patient between 5 and 17 years old who had a stem cell transplant for acute lymphoblastic leukemia, so the T cells may come from the graft donor. The CDR3 loop reads CASTERQGGTKNIQYF. The CDR3 DNA is TGTGCCAGCACCGAAAGGCAGGGTGGGACCAAAAACATTCAGTACTTC.